This T cell receptor beta chain was found in a study of shared clonotypes between healthy human individuals. Sequenced by immunoSEQ multiplex PCR; TCRdb stores in-frame clones only, minus some. Of roughly 490,000 clones listed, around 80% are singletons. The CDR3 consists of 16 residues. V gave up 3 bases and J gave up 2 bases, with 17 bases separating them. Looked up from germline, CDR1 is KGHSH and CDR2 is LQKENI. This TCR derives from a middle-aged woman in good health. Some clones in this sample may be carry-over from other donors' samples. The sequenced sample was PBMCs. The chain combines TRBV18 with TRBJ2-7, with D possibly TRBD2 on 5 matching bases. The CDR3 reads CASSPAALLSAYEQYF. The CDR3 DNA reads TGTGCCAGCTCACCCGCTGCATTACTTAGCGCCTACGAGCAGTACTTC. The full variable domain, in which reference TRBV18 and TRBJ2-7 provide the parts outside the CDR3, is NAGVMQNPRHLVRRRGQEARLRCSPMKGHSHVYWYRQLPEEGLKFMVYLQKENIIDESGMPKERFSAEFPKEGPSILRIQQVVRGDSAAYFCASSPAALLSAYEQYFGPGTRLTVT.